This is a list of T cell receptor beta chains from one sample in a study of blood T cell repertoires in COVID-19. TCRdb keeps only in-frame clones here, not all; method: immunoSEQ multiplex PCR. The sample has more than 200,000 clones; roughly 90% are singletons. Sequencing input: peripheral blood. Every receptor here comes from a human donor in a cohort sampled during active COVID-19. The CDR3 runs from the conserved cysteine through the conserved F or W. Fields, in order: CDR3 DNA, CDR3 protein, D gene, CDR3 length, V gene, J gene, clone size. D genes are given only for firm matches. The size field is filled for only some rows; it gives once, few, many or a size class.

DNA: TGCGCCAGCACTCGTGGGGGGAAGGGCACAGATACGCAGTATTTT
CDR3: CASTRGGKGTDTQYF
D: .
length: 15
V: TRBV5-1
J: TRBJ2-3
size: once

DNA: TGTGCCAGCAGCTTAGGGTTGGACAGGAGGGTGTCCGGGGAGCTGTTTTTT
CDR3: CASSLGLDRRVSGELFF
D: .
length: 17
V: TRBV7-9
J: TRBJ2-2
size: few

DNA: TGTGCCAGCAGCTACCCCCGGGACAGGGGGCTATACGAGCAGTACTTC
CDR3: CASSYPRDRGLYEQYF
D: TRBD1
length: 16
V: TRBV7-9
J: TRBJ2-7
size: once

DNA: TGTGCCAGCAGAAAACAGGGGGCTGGTGAAAAACTGTTTTTT
CDR3: CASRKQGAGEKLFF
D: TRBD1
length: 14
V: TRBV6-5
J: TRBJ1-4
size: .

DNA: TGTGCCAGCAGTGAGGCGGAAAATTCACCCCTCCACTTT
CDR3: CASSEAENSPLHF
D: .
length: 13
V: TRBV6-4
J: TRBJ1-6
size: .

DNA: TGTGCCAGCAGCAAGCGCATAAGCTATGGCTACACCTTC
CDR3: CASSKRISYGYTF
D: .
length: 13
V: TRBV9
J: TRBJ1-2
size: .

DNA: TGTGCCAGCCGATTCGGGGGGGCGGACTATGGCTACACCTTC
CDR3: CASRFGGADYGYTF
D: .
length: 14
V: TRBV7-2
J: TRBJ1-2
size: .

DNA: TGTGCCAGCAGCTTAGGGGGCTACGGGGCCAACGTCCTGACTTTC
CDR3: CASSLGGYGANVLTF
D: .
length: 15
V: TRBV7-8
J: TRBJ2-6
size: .

DNA: TGCGCCAGCAGCTCCCAGACAGGGAACGGTTCACCCCTCCACTTT
CDR3: CASSSQTGNGSPLHF
D: TRBD1
length: 15
V: TRBV5-1
J: TRBJ1-6
size: once

DNA: TGTGCCAGCAGTACCTGGGGGGGTAGGATGTTTTTT
CDR3: CASSTWGGRMFF
D: TRBD2
length: 12
V: TRBV6-5
J: TRBJ2-2
size: .

DNA: TGTGCCACCAGTGATTCACAGGGGGCGGTGGAAAAACTGTTTTTT
CDR3: CATSDSQGAVEKLFF
D: TRBD1
length: 15
V: TRBV24-1
J: TRBJ1-4
size: .

DNA: TGTGCCAGCAGCCCGTACTACGAGCAGTACTTC
CDR3: CASSPYYEQYF
D: .
length: 11
V: TRBV6-6
J: TRBJ2-7
size: .

DNA: TGTGCCAGCTCGACTAGCGGGACCGGGGAGCTGTTTTTT
CDR3: CASSTSGTGELFF
D: TRBD2
length: 13
V: TRBV18
J: TRBJ2-2
size: .

DNA: TGTGCCACCACGACAGGGAAGGCTTCACCCCTCCACTTT
CDR3: CATTTGKASPLHF
D: TRBD1
length: 13
V: TRBV3-1/TRBV3-2
J: TRBJ1-6
size: few

DNA: TGCGCCAGCAGCCAGACAGGGCGGCCTATAGCTGGCTACACCTTC
CDR3: CASSQTGRPIAGYTF
D: TRBD1
length: 15
V: TRBV4-3
J: TRBJ1-2
size: .

DNA: TGTGCCAGCAGTTCATCTAACGCGGGACAGATCTATGGCTACACCTTC
CDR3: CASSSSNAGQIYGYTF
D: TRBD1
length: 16
V: TRBV28
J: TRBJ1-2
size: .

DNA: TGTGCCGGCAGGAGGAAGACAGGGATTAAGACTGACTCTAACTATGGCTACACCTTC
CDR3: CAGRRKTGIKTDSNYGYTF
D: TRBD1
length: 19
V: TRBV6-4
J: TRBJ1-2
size: once

DNA: TGTGCCTGGAGTGTAGGCCTTCCAGGGGGCGAGCAGTACTTC
CDR3: CAWSVGLPGGEQYF
D: TRBD1
length: 14
V: TRBV30
J: TRBJ2-7
size: .

DNA: TGCGCCAGCAGCCCTTGGACAGAATCCCCTGAAGCTTTCTTT
CDR3: CASSPWTESPEAFF
D: .
length: 14
V: TRBV4-1
J: TRBJ1-1
size: .

DNA: TGTGCCAGCAGCTTGGAGGACAGTCCGGGACCCCTCCACTTT
CDR3: CASSLEDSPGPLHF
D: .
length: 14
V: TRBV5-4
J: TRBJ1-6
size: .

DNA: TGTGCCAGCAGTTTATCTAGATACGAGCAGTACTTC
CDR3: CASSLSRYEQYF
D: .
length: 12
V: TRBV28
J: TRBJ2-7
size: .

DNA: TGTGCCAGCAGTGCCCTTCCCGGACAGGCCATTTTTGAAAAACTGTTTTTT
CDR3: CASSALPGQAIFEKLFF
D: TRBD1
length: 17
V: TRBV2
J: TRBJ1-4
size: .

DNA: TGTGCCAGCAGTCCAATAATTGGGACAGGGGCCCATGGCTACACCTTC
CDR3: CASSPIIGTGAHGYTF
D: TRBD1
length: 16
V: TRBV7-8
J: TRBJ1-2
size: .

DNA: TGCAGCGTCCGCGGGGCGGAAGGGGGCTTGGACACTGAAGCTTTCTTT
CDR3: CSVRGAEGGLDTEAFF
D: TRBD1
length: 16
V: TRBV29-1
J: TRBJ1-1
size: .

DNA: TGTGCCAGCAGACCGGGACTAGCGGGAGAAGAGACCCAGTACTTC
CDR3: CASRPGLAGEETQYF
D: TRBD2
length: 15
V: TRBV6-6
J: TRBJ2-5
size: .

DNA: TGTGCCATCAGTGATAGACAGGGTGAGGAAGCTAACTATGGCTACACCTTC
CDR3: CAISDRQGEEANYGYTF
D: TRBD1
length: 17
V: TRBV10-3
J: TRBJ1-2
size: .

DNA: TGTGCCTGGAGTGTGCAACGTACGGGTGAAAAACTGTTTTTT
CDR3: CAWSVQRTGEKLFF
D: .
length: 14
V: TRBV30
J: TRBJ1-4
size: .

DNA: TGTGCCAGCAGCCCAGGGGCTAGAGACTACGAGCAGTACTTC
CDR3: CASSPGARDYEQYF
D: .
length: 14
V: TRBV7-2
J: TRBJ2-7
size: .

DNA: TGTGCCACCAGCAGAGAGGGCTACCAAGAGACCCAGTACTTC
CDR3: CATSREGYQETQYF
D: .
length: 14
V: TRBV15
J: TRBJ2-5
size: .

DNA: TGTGCCAGCAGCTATGGAGTTCGGGGGGTCTCCTACGAGCAGTACTTC
CDR3: CASSYGVRGVSYEQYF
D: TRBD2
length: 16
V: TRBV5-6
J: TRBJ2-7
size: .

DNA: TGTGCCAGCAGCTTTGCAGATTGGAGAACCGGAAACACCATATATTTT
CDR3: CASSFADWRTGNTIYF
D: .
length: 16
V: TRBV28
J: TRBJ1-3
size: .

DNA: TGTGCCAGCAGTTACGCGGGCGAGGCTGGCGAGACCCAGTACTTC
CDR3: CASSYAGEAGETQYF
D: .
length: 15
V: TRBV6-2/TRBV6-3
J: TRBJ2-5
size: .

DNA: TGCAGCGTTGTCAGGTCCCGCTCTGGAAACACCATATATTTT
CDR3: CSVVRSRSGNTIYF
D: .
length: 14
V: TRBV29-1
J: TRBJ1-3
size: .

DNA: TGTGCCAGCAGCACCAGGGGGCTTAGCTCCTACGAGCAGTACTTC
CDR3: CASSTRGLSSYEQYF
D: TRBD1
length: 15
V: TRBV7-8
J: TRBJ2-7
size: .

DNA: TGTGCCAGCAGCCACGGGGTCGGCAGGGGTTGGTACGAGCAGTACTTC
CDR3: CASSHGVGRGWYEQYF
D: .
length: 16
V: TRBV5-6
J: TRBJ2-7
size: .

DNA: TGTGCCACCAGCAGCGGGTTAACAACTAATGAAAAACTGTTTTTT
CDR3: CATSSGLTTNEKLFF
D: .
length: 15
V: TRBV15
J: TRBJ1-4
size: .

DNA: TGCGCCAGCGGTATGGGGGCTAGCTCCTACAATGAGCAGTTCTTC
CDR3: CASGMGASSYNEQFF
D: .
length: 15
V: TRBV4-3
J: TRBJ2-1
size: .

DNA: TGTGCCAGCAGCCCGAACGGCGGAAGCTACGAGCAGTACTTC
CDR3: CASSPNGGSYEQYF
D: .
length: 14
V: TRBV7-8
J: TRBJ2-7
size: few

DNA: TGTGCCAGCAAGCTACAGGGGCCAACGAACACCGGGGAGCTGTTTTTT
CDR3: CASKLQGPTNTGELFF
D: TRBD1
length: 16
V: TRBV6-6
J: TRBJ2-2
size: .

DNA: TGTGCCAGCGGCAGGGGGCGGGAAGGCTACACCTTC
CDR3: CASGRGREGYTF
D: TRBD1
length: 12
V: TRBV6-5
J: TRBJ1-2
size: .

DNA: TGTGCCAGCAGCTTAGCTAATCCGGGGGCGAACACCGGGGAGCTGTTTTTT
CDR3: CASSLANPGANTGELFF
D: .
length: 17
V: TRBV7-2
J: TRBJ2-2
size: few

DNA: TGTGCCAGCAGTTACTCTCAGGGAAATCAGCCCCAGCATTTT
CDR3: CASSYSQGNQPQHF
D: .
length: 14
V: TRBV6-6
J: TRBJ1-5
size: .

DNA: TGTGCCAGCAGCACCGAGCCTATAGATACGCAGTATTTT
CDR3: CASSTEPIDTQYF
D: .
length: 13
V: TRBV11-3
J: TRBJ2-3
size: .

DNA: TGTGCCAGCAGCCCACCCGGGACAGGGACCAATTTCCACTTC
CDR3: CASSPPGTGTNFHF
D: TRBD1
length: 14
V: TRBV7-7
J: TRBJ2-5
size: .

DNA: TGCGCCAGCAGCCAGACCGGGCTAGCGGGTATCACAGATACGCAGTATTTT
CDR3: CASSQTGLAGITDTQYF
D: TRBD2
length: 17
V: TRBV4-3
J: TRBJ2-3
size: .

DNA: TGTGCCAGCAGTCACAGGGGGCTAGGCAATCAGCCCCAGCATTTT
CDR3: CASSHRGLGNQPQHF
D: TRBD1
length: 15
V: TRBV28
J: TRBJ1-5
size: .

DNA: TGTGCCAGCGTCCGATCTGGAGAGGGAAACTATGGCTACACCTTC
CDR3: CASVRSGEGNYGYTF
D: .
length: 15
V: TRBV6-5
J: TRBJ1-2
size: once

DNA: TGTGCCATCAGTGAGTCGTCAGGGGGCGGCTATGGCTACACCTTC
CDR3: CAISESSGGGYGYTF
D: TRBD1
length: 15
V: TRBV10-3
J: TRBJ1-2
size: .

DNA: TGTGCCAGCAGCCCCGGCTACGAGCAGTACTTC
CDR3: CASSPGYEQYF
D: .
length: 11
V: TRBV5-8
J: TRBJ2-7
size: .

DNA: TGTGCCAGCAGCTTAGACAGGGTTAACAATGAGCAGTTCTTC
CDR3: CASSLDRVNNEQFF
D: .
length: 14
V: TRBV11-2
J: TRBJ2-1
size: few

DNA: TGTGCCAGCATTCCCTCGACAGGGGAATATAGCAATCAGCCCCAGCATTTT
CDR3: CASIPSTGEYSNQPQHF
D: TRBD1
length: 17
V: TRBV28
J: TRBJ1-5
size: .

DNA: TGTGCCAGTAGTCCACGCCCGGGACTAGCGGGAGCAGGCCACGAGCAGTACTTC
CDR3: CASSPRPGLAGAGHEQYF
D: TRBD2
length: 18
V: TRBV19
J: TRBJ2-7
size: many

DNA: TGCGCCAGCAGCGGGGGGACAGGACCTGCCTACGAGCAGTACTTC
CDR3: CASSGGTGPAYEQYF
D: TRBD1
length: 15
V: TRBV5-1
J: TRBJ2-7
size: .

DNA: TGTGCCAGCAGCAGAACGTACGGGACTAGGTACGAGCAGTACTTC
CDR3: CASSRTYGTRYEQYF
D: TRBD2
length: 15
V: TRBV6-2/TRBV6-3
J: TRBJ2-7
size: .